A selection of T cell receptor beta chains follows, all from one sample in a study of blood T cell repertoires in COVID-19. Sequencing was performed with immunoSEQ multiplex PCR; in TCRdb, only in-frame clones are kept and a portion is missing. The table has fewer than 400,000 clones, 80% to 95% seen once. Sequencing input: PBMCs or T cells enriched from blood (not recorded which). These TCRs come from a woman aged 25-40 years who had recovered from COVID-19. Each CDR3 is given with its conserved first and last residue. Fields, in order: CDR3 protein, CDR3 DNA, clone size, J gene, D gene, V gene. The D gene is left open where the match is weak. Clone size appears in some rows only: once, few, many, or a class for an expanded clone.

CASTPAQSTDTQYF	TGTGCCAGCACCCCCGCACAGAGCACAGATACGCAGTATTTT	NA	TRBJ2-3	NA	TRBV6-2/TRBV6-3
CASRPQGGYTF	TGTGCCAGCAGGCCTCAGGGTGGCTACACCTTC	NA	TRBJ1-2	NA	TRBV2
CASSLFGTSNNNEQFF	TGTGCCAGCAGCTTATTTGGGACTAGTAATAACAATGAGCAGTTCTTC	once	TRBJ2-1	TRBD2	TRBV7-9
CATSRDRGLGQPQHF	TGTGCCACCAGCAGAGACAGGGGGCTCGGGCAGCCCCAGCATTTT	NA	TRBJ1-5	TRBD1	TRBV15
CASSLVGSIEQYF	TGTGCCAGCAGCCTAGTGGGGAGCATCGAGCAGTACTTC	NA	TRBJ2-7	NA	TRBV11-3
CASRLGQMNTEAFF	TGTGCCAGCAGGCTGGGACAGATGAACACTGAAGCTTTCTTT	NA	TRBJ1-1	TRBD1	TRBV28
CASSLGGGWGTEAFF	TGTGCCAGCAGCTTGGGGGGAGGTTGGGGCACTGAAGCTTTCTTT	NA	TRBJ1-1	NA	TRBV5-8
CASSDSGRLNEQFF	TGTGCCAGTAGCGATAGCGGGAGGCTCAATGAGCAGTTCTTC	NA	TRBJ2-1	TRBD2	TRBV19
CASSEPQGLARVYEQYF	TGTGCCAGCAGTGAACCACAGGGGCTGGCCCGGGTCTACGAGCAGTACTTC	NA	TRBJ2-7	TRBD1	TRBV6-1
CASSLSGFSEAFF	TGCGCCAGCAGCCTATCAGGGTTTTCTGAAGCTTTCTTT	NA	TRBJ1-1	NA	TRBV4-1
CASSLGTLMNTEAFF	TGCGCCAGCAGCCTGGGGACTCTGATGAACACTGAAGCTTTCTTT	NA	TRBJ1-1	NA	TRBV5-1
CASSPLPDRRGYTF	TGTGCCAGCAGTCCACTACCGGACAGAAGGGGCTACACCTTC	once	TRBJ1-2	NA	TRBV28
CASTGVNEKLFF	TGTGCCAGTACGGGAGTTAATGAAAAACTGTTTTTT	NA	TRBJ1-4	NA	TRBV28
CASSQPLAGVSGELFF	TGCGCCAGCAGCCAACCACTAGCGGGGGTTTCCGGGGAGCTGTTTTTT	NA	TRBJ2-2	TRBD2	TRBV4-3
CASSVVDRPTDTQYF	TGTGCCAGCAGCGTAGTCGACAGACCCACAGATACGCAGTATTTT	NA	TRBJ2-3	NA	TRBV9
CASSYSRVVTEAFF	TGTGCCAGCAGTTACTCCAGGGTGGTCACTGAAGCTTTCTTT	NA	TRBJ1-1	NA	TRBV6-5
CASSPARQESAKLFF	TGTGCCAGCTCACCAGCACGACAGGAGTCGGCCAAACTGTTTTTT	NA	TRBJ1-4	NA	TRBV18
CASSSAVVSRKLFF	TGTGCCAGCAGTTCCGCGGTTGTATCACGAAAACTGTTTTTT	NA	TRBJ1-4	NA	TRBV28
CASSLAGGFTDTQYF	TGTGCCAGCAGCTTAGCGGGGGGATTCACAGATACGCAGTATTTT	NA	TRBJ2-3	NA	TRBV7-2
CSVDGTGGTDTQYF	TGCAGCGTTGACGGGACAGGGGGTACAGATACGCAGTATTTT	NA	TRBJ2-3	TRBD1	TRBV29-1
CASGMGQGTGSPLHF	TGTGCCAGCGGTATGGGACAGGGGACCGGATCACCCCTCCACTTT	NA	TRBJ1-6	TRBD1	TRBV2
CASSLDRGYEQYF	TGTGCCAGCAGCTTAGATCGAGGGTACGAGCAGTACTTC	NA	TRBJ2-7	NA	TRBV11-2
CASNGEGLSGYTF	TGTGCCAGCAATGGGGAGGGCCTAAGTGGCTACACCTTC	NA	TRBJ1-2	NA	TRBV3-1/TRBV3-2
CASSSTSGGYEQYF	TGTGCCAGCAGCTCCACTAGCGGGGGGTACGAGCAGTACTTC	NA	TRBJ2-7	TRBD2	TRBV7-2
CASSQLAGGKSYNEQFF	TGTGCCAGCAGCCAACTAGCGGGGGGGAAATCCTACAATGAGCAGTTCTTC	NA	TRBJ2-1	TRBD2	TRBV7-2
CASTRRLAGGPYNEQFF	TGTGCCAGCACCCGACGACTAGCGGGGGGCCCCTACAATGAGCAGTTCTTC	NA	TRBJ2-1	TRBD2	TRBV28
CASSSGDGTEAFF	TGTGCCAGCAGTTCAGGGGATGGTACTGAAGCTTTCTTT	NA	TRBJ1-1	NA	TRBV28
CASSLTTEQYF	TGTGCCAGCAGCCTCACAACAGAGCAGTACTTC	once	TRBJ2-7	NA	TRBV28
CASSWGHNSGANVLTF	TGCGCCAGCAGCTGGGGACACAACTCTGGGGCCAACGTCCTGACTTTC	NA	TRBJ2-6	NA	TRBV5-1
CASSLGASALGTDTQYF	TGTGCCAGCAGCTTGGGTGCGTCCGCCCTGGGCACAGATACGCAGTATTTT	NA	TRBJ2-3	NA	TRBV5-8
CSVDSSGNTIYF	TGCAGCGTCGACAGCTCTGGAAACACCATATATTTT	NA	TRBJ1-3	NA	TRBV29-1
CASSKYGGGLDSPLHF	TGTGCCAGCAGCAAGTATGGAGGAGGGTTGGATTCACCCCTCCACTTT	NA	TRBJ1-6	NA	TRBV21-1
CASSPPSGRANEQFF	TGCGCCAGCAGCCCGCCTAGCGGGAGGGCCAATGAGCAGTTCTTC	NA	TRBJ2-1	TRBD2	TRBV5-1
CASTLLSTEAFF	TGTGCCAGCACCCTACTTAGTACTGAAGCTTTCTTT	NA	TRBJ1-1	NA	TRBV12-3/TRBV12-4
CASSLDRANTGELFF	TGCGCCAGCAGCTTGGACAGGGCGAACACCGGGGAGCTGTTTTTT	NA	TRBJ2-2	NA	TRBV5-1
CASSVQGQGAYGYTF	TGTGCCAGCAGCGTCCAGGGACAGGGGGCGTATGGCTACACCTTC	NA	TRBJ1-2	TRBD1	TRBV9
CASRSGSGGFFDTQYF	TGTGCCAGCAGGTCGGGTAGCGGGGGGTTTTTTGATACGCAGTATTTT	NA	TRBJ2-3	TRBD2	TRBV25-1
CSGEGRVTSTDTQYF	TGCAGCGGGGAGGGTCGGGTCACCAGCACAGATACGCAGTATTTT	NA	TRBJ2-3	TRBD2	TRBV29-1
CATSRGDRVRNQPQHF	TGTGCCACCAGCAGAGGGGACAGGGTTCGCAATCAGCCCCAGCATTTT	NA	TRBJ1-5	TRBD1	TRBV15
CAISGGTGSDTQYF	TGTGCCATCAGCGGGGGGACAGGGTCAGATACGCAGTATTTT	NA	TRBJ2-3	TRBD1	TRBV10-3
CPSSRHQGNTEAFF	TGCCCCAGCAGCCGACACCAAGGGAACACTGAAGCTTTCTTT	NA	TRBJ1-1	NA	TRBV4-1